Listed below are T cell receptor beta chains from one sample, sequenced in a study of cytomegalovirus exposure and HLA in healthy donors. The assay was immunoSEQ multiplex PCR, and TCRdb's table has in-frame clones only and misses some. Here the sample spans about 200,000 clones, roughly three quarters being singletons. The sample taken for sequencing was PBMCs. Every receptor here comes from a woman in her forties or fifties in good health and CMV-seronegative. Each CDR3 is given with its conserved first and last residue. D genes are given only for firm matches. A clone size is listed for some rows: how often the clone was seen (once, few, many), or a class if it is expanded.

V,D,J,size,CDR3,DNA
TRBV7-9,TRBD1,TRBJ2-7,.,CASTNSPGTGDHEQYF,TGTGCCAGCACCAACTCACCCGGGACAGGGGATCACGAGCAGTACTTC
TRBV5-8,.,TRBJ1-1,few,CASSSQSNTEAFF,TGTGCCAGCAGCTCCCAATCAAACACTGAAGCTTTCTTT
TRBV9,.,TRBJ1-1,.,CASSSDGADTEAFF,TGTGCCAGCAGCTCGGATGGGGCGGACACTGAAGCTTTCTTT
TRBV6-6,TRBD1,TRBJ1-5,.,CASSYSDRYQPQHF,TGTGCCAGCAGTTACTCGGACAGGTATCAGCCCCAGCATTTT
TRBV11-2,TRBD1,TRBJ2-2,.,CASSPRTGRQKGGELFF,TGTGCCAGCAGCCCAAGGACAGGTCGGCAGAAAGGCGGGGAGCTGTTTTTT
TRBV7-8,.,TRBJ1-4,.,CASQGRQVNEKLFF,TGTGCCAGCCAGGGGCGACAAGTTAATGAAAAACTGTTTTTT
TRBV7-9,TRBD1,TRBJ1-5,.,CASSGSTGDIQPQHF,TGTGCCAGCAGCGGTTCGACAGGGGATATTCAGCCCCAGCATTTT
TRBV27,TRBD2,TRBJ2-7,.,CASSPIGVAGPYEQYF,TGTGCCAGCAGTCCTATTGGGGTAGCGGGACCTTACGAGCAGTACTTC
TRBV6-1,.,TRBJ2-1,.,CASSEEGTYNEQFF,TGTGCCAGCAGTGAGGAGGGTACGTACAATGAGCAGTTCTTC
TRBV5-5,TRBD1,TRBJ2-7,once,CASSLSRQGVHEQYF,TGTGCCAGCAGCTTAAGTCGACAGGGGGTCCACGAGCAGTACTTC
TRBV5-1,TRBD1,TRBJ1-2,.,CASSLSQGVANYGYTF,TGCGCCAGCAGCTTGTCCCAGGGGGTAGCTAACTATGGCTACACCTTC
TRBV13,TRBD1,TRBJ1-1,.,CASSSHRGPRMNTEAFF,TGTGCCAGCAGCTCCCACAGGGGGCCGCGGATGAACACTGAAGCTTTCTTT
TRBV11-3,.,TRBJ2-1,.,CASSLRAAGQIYNEQFF,TGTGCCAGCAGCTTAAGGGCAGCGGGACAAATATACAATGAGCAGTTCTTC
TRBV28,.,TRBJ2-2,.,CASEQGRTGELFF,TGTGCCAGTGAACAGGGAAGGACCGGGGAGCTGTTTTTT
TRBV9,.,TRBJ2-1,.,CASSVGPSSYYNEQFF,TGTGCCAGCAGCGTAGGGCCTAGCAGTTACTACAATGAGCAGTTCTTC
TRBV7-9,.,TRBJ1-2,.,CASSPPIDGYTF,TGTGCCAGCAGCCCACCAATAGATGGCTACACCTTC
TRBV18,TRBD2,TRBJ2-3,.,CASSPIAGTISNTDTQYF,TGTGCCAGCTCACCAATAGCGGGAACCATAAGTAACACAGATACGCAGTATTTT
TRBV5-1,.,TRBJ2-2,.,CASSFTGKDTGELFF,TGCGCCAGCAGCTTTACAGGGAAGGACACCGGGGAGCTGTTTTTT
TRBV4-3,.,TRBJ2-3,once,CASSQSPGPTDTQYF,TGCGCCAGCAGCCAGAGTCCAGGCCCCACAGATACGCAGTATTTT
TRBV5-4,TRBD2,TRBJ2-7,.,CASSLRLASYEQYF,TGTGCCAGCAGCTTGAGACTAGCCTCCTACGAGCAGTACTTC
TRBV7-2,.,TRBJ1-3,.,CASSDSTGRITPSGNTIYF,TGTGCCAGCAGCGACAGTACAGGTCGGATTACCCCCTCTGGAAACACCATATATTTT
TRBV9,.,TRBJ1-1,.,CASSVTGQLNTEAFF,TGTGCCAGCAGCGTAACAGGCCAGTTGAACACTGAAGCTTTCTTT
TRBV4-2,.,TRBJ2-5,.,CASSQDPGLARGTQYF,TGTGCCAGCAGCCAAGATCCCGGACTCGCGCGGGGGACCCAGTACTTC
TRBV4-3,.,TRBJ2-3,.,CASSQEPQGIPTDTQYF,TGCGCCAGCAGCCAAGAGCCACAGGGAATACCCACCGATACGCAGTATTTT
TRBV7-9,.,TRBJ2-1,.,CATQGRRNEQFF,TGTGCCACCCAAGGCAGGAGGAATGAGCAGTTCTTC
TRBV13,TRBD1,TRBJ2-2,.,CASSLEPPTGRTGELFF,TGTGCCAGCAGCTTAGAGCCCCCGACAGGGCGTACCGGGGAGCTGTTTTTT
TRBV19,TRBD2,TRBJ2-7,.,CASSFLAGRSYEQYF,TGTGCCAGTTCCTTCCTAGCGGGCCGATCCTACGAGCAGTACTTC
TRBV9,.,TRBJ1-1,.,CASSVAPVAPEAFF,TGTGCCAGCAGCGTAGCCCCGGTCGCCCCTGAAGCTTTCTTT
TRBV27,TRBD2,TRBJ2-1,.,CASSVIGGGGYNEQFF,TGTGCCAGCAGTGTTATCGGCGGGGGGGGCTACAATGAGCAGTTCTTC
TRBV7-7,.,TRBJ2-5,.,CASSLAGRPGETQYF,TGTGCTAGCAGCTTAGCTGGGAGGCCGGGGGAGACCCAGTACTTC